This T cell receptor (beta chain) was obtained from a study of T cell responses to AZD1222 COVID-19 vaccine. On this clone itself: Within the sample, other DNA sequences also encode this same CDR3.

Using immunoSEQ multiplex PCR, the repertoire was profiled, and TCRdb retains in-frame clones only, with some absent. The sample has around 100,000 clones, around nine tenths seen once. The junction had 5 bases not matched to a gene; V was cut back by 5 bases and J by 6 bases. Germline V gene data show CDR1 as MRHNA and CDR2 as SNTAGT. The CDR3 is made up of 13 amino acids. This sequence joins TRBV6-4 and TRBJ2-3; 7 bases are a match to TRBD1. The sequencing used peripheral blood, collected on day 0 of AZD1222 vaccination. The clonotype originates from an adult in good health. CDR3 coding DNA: TGTGCCAGCAGTACAGGGGTCGGGGATACGCAGTATTTT. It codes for CASSTGVGDTQYF.